A selection of T cell receptor beta chains follows, all from one sample in a study of tumor and adjacent non-tumor tissue in lung cancer. TCRdb re-analysed the multiplex PCR reads in MiXCR, keeping a single row per CDR3 protein. This table has 75,000 to 95,000 distinct CDR3 sequences, over 55% appearing once. Sequenced input: lung tumor tissue. The receptors were gathered from a woman aged 40-49 years with non-small cell lung cancer. Both conserved end residues are part of each CDR3. The D gene is left open where the match is weak. A row's size may be missing; if present it is once, few, many or a size class.

V	D	J	size	DNA	CDR3
TRBV6-1	TRBD1	TRBJ1-1	NA	TGTGGCAGCAAGCGGGACAGGGGTATGAACACTGATGCTTTCTTT	CGSKRDRGMNTDAFF
TRBV29-1	TRBD2	TRBJ2-3	NA	TGCAGCGCCACGAGCGCGGGGGGGGACCGAAATACTCAGTATTTT	CSATSAGGDRNTQYF
TRBV6-6	TRBD1	TRBJ1-1	NA	TGTGCCGCCTCCACGGGACAGGGGCTCCAAGCGCTCGGTTTCTTT	CAASTGQGLQALGFF
TRBV20-1	NA	TRBJ1-6	many	TGCAGTGCTAGAACCCCCCGACAGGTCTCTAATTCACCCCTCCACTTT	CSARTPRQVSNSPLHF
TRBV28	TRBD1	TRBJ1-6	once	TGTGCCGGCAGTTTTACCGGACAGGCCTCACTCCACTTT	CAGSFTGQASLHF
TRBV6-2/TRBV6-3	NA	TRBJ2-5	NA	TGTGCCATCGCGAGGGGAACAGACCTGGAGACACAGTACTTC	CAIARGTDLETQYF
TRBV4-2	TRBD2	TRBJ2-5	NA	TGTGCCAGCAACCAGGATTTAGCGGGGGCCCTCCAAGAGACCCAGTACTTC	CASNQDLAGALQETQYF
TRBV28	NA	TRBJ1-2	NA	TGTACCAGTACCGCGCAGGGGAGGGTTGGCTACACCTTC	CTSTAQGRVGYTF
TRBV6-6	NA	TRBJ1-1	NA	TGTGCCAGCTGGGTAACAGATAACACTGAGGCTTTCTTT	CASWVTDNTEAFF
TRBV29-1	NA	TRBJ2-7	NA	TGCAGCGTTGAAAGTGAATCCGAGCAGTATTTC	CSVESESEQYF
TRBV5-1	NA	TRBJ2-5	many	TGCGCCAGCAGCTTCAACAGCCACCAAGAGACCCAGTACTTC	CASSFNSHQETQYF
TRBV6-5	NA	TRBJ1-5	NA	TGTGCCAGCAATTACAGCCCCGATCAGCCCCAGCATTTT	CASNYSPDQPQHF
TRBV29-1	NA	TRBJ2-1	NA	TGCAACGTTGAAGATCAGGATAGGAGCTCCTACAATGAGCAATTCTTC	CNVEDQDRSSYNEQFF
TRBV6-2/TRBV6-3	NA	TRBJ2-7	NA	TGTGCCAGCAGTTACTCGTCAGGGTATATGAGAGGCGAGCAGTACTTC	CASSYSSGYMRGEQYF
TRBV5-8	TRBD1	TRBJ1-1	NA	TGTGCCAGTAGCTTGGGACAGGGGCACATCACTAAAGCTTTCTTT	CASSLGQGHITKAFF
TRBV29-1	NA	TRBJ2-1	NA	TGCAGCGTGACTATCGGTTTCTCTTACAATGAGAAGTTCTTC	CSVTIGFSYNEKFF
TRBV10-3	NA	TRBJ2-1	NA	TGTGCCATTAAAGGGGCCAGCGCGGTCAGTGAGCAGTTCTTC	CAIKGASAVSEQFF
TRBV6-5	NA	TRBJ1-1	NA	TGTGCCAGCAATTACTTCGGTAACACTGAAGCTTTCTTT	CASNYFGNTEAFF
TRBV12-3/TRBV12-4	NA	TRBJ2-7	NA	TGTGCCAGTAGGAAGACAGGACAAGTCTACGAGCAGTGCTTC	CASRKTGQVYEQCF
TRBV11-3	NA	TRBJ2-1	once	TGTGCCAGCAGCGATCCGGGATTTGTGGCCAACAATGAGCAGTTCTTC	CASSDPGFVANNEQFF
TRBV30	NA	TRBJ1-5	NA	TGTGCTTGGAGTCCAGGGTCCGCCAATCAGCCCCAGCATTTT	CAWSPGSANQPQHF
TRBV4-1	NA	TRBJ1-1	NA	TGCGCCAGCAGCCAACTAACGGGAGATGGTGACACTGAAGCTTTATTT	CASSQLTGDGDTEALF
TRBV7-9	NA	TRBJ1-1	NA	TGTATCAGCAGCACTTCGAACACTGAAGCTTTCTTT	CISSTSNTEAFF
TRBV6-1	NA	TRBJ2-1	NA	TGTGCCAGCAGTTCCCCGACTAGTGGCCTGACCTACAATGAGCAGTTCTTC	CASSSPTSGLTYNEQFF
TRBV5-1	NA	TRBJ1-2	many	TGCGCCAGCAGCTTGGCGTCGGACTATGGAAGTGGCTACACCTTC	CASSLASDYGSGYTF
TRBV11-2	NA	TRBJ2-5	NA	TGTGCAAGCAGCTTAGTTGGGCGGAAGGCCCAAGAGATCCAGTACTTC	CASSLVGRKAQEIQYF
TRBV4-1	NA	TRBJ2-5	NA	TGCGACAGCAGCCTAACGGTTCTGCGCCAAGAGACCCTGTACTTC	CDSSLTVLRQETLYF
TRBV29-1	TRBD2	TRBJ2-3	NA	TGCAGCGCTCTTCTAGCGGGAGGTATCTCAGATACGCAGTATTTT	CSALLAGGISDTQYF